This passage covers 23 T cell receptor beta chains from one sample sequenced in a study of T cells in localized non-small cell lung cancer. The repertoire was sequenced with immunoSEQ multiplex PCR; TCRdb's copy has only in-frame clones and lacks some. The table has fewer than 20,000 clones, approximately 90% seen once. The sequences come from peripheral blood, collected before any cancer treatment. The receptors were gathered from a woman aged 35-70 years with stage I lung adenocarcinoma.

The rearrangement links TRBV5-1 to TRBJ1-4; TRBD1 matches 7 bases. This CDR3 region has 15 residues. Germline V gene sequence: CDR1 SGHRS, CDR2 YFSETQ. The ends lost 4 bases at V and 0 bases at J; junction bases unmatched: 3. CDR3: CASSTGAATNEKLFF. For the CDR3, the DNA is TGCGCCAGCAGCACAGGGGCGGCAACTAATGAAAAACTGTTTTTT.

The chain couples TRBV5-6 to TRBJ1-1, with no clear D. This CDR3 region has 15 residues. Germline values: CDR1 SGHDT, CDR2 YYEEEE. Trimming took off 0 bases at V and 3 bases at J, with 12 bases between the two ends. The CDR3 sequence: CASSLAGRLDTEAFF. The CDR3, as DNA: TGTGCCAGCAGCTTGGCCGGGAGGTTAGACACTGAAGCTTTCTTT.

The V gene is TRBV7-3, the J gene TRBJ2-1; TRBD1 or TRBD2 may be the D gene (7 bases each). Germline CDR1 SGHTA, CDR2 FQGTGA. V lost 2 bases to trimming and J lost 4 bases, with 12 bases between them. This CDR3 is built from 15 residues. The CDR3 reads CASSLQGGPYNEQFF. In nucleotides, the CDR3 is TGTGCCAGCAGCTTACAGGGGGGGCCGTACAATGAGCAGTTCTTC.

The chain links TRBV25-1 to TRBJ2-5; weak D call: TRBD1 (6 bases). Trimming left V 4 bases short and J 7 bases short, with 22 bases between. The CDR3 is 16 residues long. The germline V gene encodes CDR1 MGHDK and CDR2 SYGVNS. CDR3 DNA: TGTGCCAGCAGTGGGGGTTTGGCAGGGGCTGTTGGGACCCAGTACTTC. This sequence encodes CASSGGLAGAVGTQYF. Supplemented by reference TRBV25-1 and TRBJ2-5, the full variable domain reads EADIYQTPRYLVIGTGKKITLECSQTMGHDKMYWYQQDPGMELHLIHYSYGVNSTEKGDLSSESTVSRIRTEHFPLTLESARPSHTSQYLCASSGGLAGAVGTQYFGPGTRLLVL.

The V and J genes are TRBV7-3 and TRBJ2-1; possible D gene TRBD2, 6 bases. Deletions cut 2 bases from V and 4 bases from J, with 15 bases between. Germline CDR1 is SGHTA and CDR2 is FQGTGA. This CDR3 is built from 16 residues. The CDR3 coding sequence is TGTGCCAGCAGCTTATCGGGCGGGGTCCTATACAATGAGCAGTTCTTC. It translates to CASSLSGGVLYNEQFF.

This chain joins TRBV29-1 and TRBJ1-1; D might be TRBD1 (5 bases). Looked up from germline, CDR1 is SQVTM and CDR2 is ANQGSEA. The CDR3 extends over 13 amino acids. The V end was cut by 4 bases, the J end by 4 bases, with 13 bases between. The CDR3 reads CSVARDVGTEAFF. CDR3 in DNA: TGCAGCGTTGCCCGGGACGTGGGCACTGAAGCTTTCTTT. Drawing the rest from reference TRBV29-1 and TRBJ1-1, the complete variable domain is SAVISQKPSRDICQRGTSLTIQCQVDSQVTMMFWYRQQPGQSLTLIATANQGSEATYESGFVIDKFPISRPNLTFSTLTVSNMSPEDSSIYLCSVARDVGTEAFFGQGTRLTVV.

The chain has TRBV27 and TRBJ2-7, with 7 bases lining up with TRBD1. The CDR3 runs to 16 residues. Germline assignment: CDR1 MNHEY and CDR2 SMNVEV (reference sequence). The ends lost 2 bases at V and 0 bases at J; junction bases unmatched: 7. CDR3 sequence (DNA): TGTGCCAGCAGTTTAACCCGAGACAGGGCCTCCTACGAGCAGTACTTC. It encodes CASSLTRDRASYEQYF.

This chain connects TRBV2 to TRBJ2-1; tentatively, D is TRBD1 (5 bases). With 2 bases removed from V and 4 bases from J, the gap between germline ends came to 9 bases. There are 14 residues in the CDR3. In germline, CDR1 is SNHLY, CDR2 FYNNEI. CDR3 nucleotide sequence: TGTGCCAGCAGTGAACAGGGCCTTTACAATGAGCAGTTCTTC. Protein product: CASSEQGLYNEQFF.

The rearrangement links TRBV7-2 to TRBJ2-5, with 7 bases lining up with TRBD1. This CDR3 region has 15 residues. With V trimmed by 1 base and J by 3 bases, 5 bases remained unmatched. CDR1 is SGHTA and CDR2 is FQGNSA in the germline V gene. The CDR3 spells CASSLGQGVEETQYF. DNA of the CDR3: TGTGCCAGCAGCTTAGGTCAGGGGGTTGAAGAGACCCAGTACTTC.

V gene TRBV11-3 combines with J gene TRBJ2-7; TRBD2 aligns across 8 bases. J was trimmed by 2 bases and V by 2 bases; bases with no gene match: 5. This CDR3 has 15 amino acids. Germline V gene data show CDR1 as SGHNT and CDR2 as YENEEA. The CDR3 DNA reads TGTGCCAGCAGCTTAAGCGGGGGTGAACCCTACGAGCAGTACTTC. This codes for CASSLSGGEPYEQYF.

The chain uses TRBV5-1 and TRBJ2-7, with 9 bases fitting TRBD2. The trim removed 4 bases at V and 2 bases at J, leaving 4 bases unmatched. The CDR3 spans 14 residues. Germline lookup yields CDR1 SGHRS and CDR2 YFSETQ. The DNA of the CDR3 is TGCGCCAGCAGCCCCGGGACTAGCCCCTACGAGCAGTACTTC. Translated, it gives CASSPGTSPYEQYF.

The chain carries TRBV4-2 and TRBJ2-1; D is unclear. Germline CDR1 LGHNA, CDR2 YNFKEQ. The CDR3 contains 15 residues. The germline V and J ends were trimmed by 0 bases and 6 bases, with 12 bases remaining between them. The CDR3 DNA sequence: TGTGCCAGCAGCCAAGACTGGAGTACCCTCAATGAGCAGTTCTTC. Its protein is CASSQDWSTLNEQFF.

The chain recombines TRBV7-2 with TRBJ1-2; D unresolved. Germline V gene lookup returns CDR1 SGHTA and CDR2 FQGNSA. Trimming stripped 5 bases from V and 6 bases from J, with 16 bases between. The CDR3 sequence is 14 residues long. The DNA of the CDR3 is TGTGCCAGCAGCCTCACCATTACGGGCGATGGCTACACCTTC. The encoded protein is CASSLTITGDGYTF. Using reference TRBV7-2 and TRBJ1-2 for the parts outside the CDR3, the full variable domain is GAGVSQSPSNKVTEKGKDVELRCDPISGHTALYWYRQSLGQGLEFLIYFQGNSAPDKSGLPSDRFSAERTGGSVSTLTIQRTQQEDSAVYLCASSLTITGDGYTFGSGTRLTVV.

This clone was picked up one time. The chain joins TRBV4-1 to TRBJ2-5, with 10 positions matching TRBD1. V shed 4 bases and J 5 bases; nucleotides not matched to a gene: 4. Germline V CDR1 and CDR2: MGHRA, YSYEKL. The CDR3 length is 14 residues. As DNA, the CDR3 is TGCGCCAGCAGCCGAGGACAGGGGGTGGAGACCCAGTACTTC. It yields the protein CASSRGQGVETQYF.

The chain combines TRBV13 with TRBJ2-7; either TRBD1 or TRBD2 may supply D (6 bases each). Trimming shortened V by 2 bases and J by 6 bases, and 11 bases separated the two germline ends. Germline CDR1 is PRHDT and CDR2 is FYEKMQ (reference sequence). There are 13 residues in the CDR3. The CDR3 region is CASSLRGQGEQYF. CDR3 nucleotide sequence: TGTGCCAGCAGCTTACGGGGGCAGGGCGAGCAGTACTTC.

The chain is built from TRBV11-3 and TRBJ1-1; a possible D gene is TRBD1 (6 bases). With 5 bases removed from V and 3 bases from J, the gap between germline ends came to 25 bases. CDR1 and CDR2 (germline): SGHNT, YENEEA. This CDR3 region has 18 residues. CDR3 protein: CASSPDPQGRKFDTEAFF. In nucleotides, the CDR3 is TGTGCCAGCAGCCCAGATCCCCAGGGGCGCAAATTTGACACTGAAGCTTTCTTT.

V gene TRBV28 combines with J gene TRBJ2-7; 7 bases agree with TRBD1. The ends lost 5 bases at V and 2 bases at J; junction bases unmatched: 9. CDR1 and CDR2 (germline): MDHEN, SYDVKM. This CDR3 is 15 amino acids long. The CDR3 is CASSPSGTATYEQYF. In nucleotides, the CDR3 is TGTGCCAGCAGTCCCTCCGGGACAGCCACCTACGAGCAGTACTTC.

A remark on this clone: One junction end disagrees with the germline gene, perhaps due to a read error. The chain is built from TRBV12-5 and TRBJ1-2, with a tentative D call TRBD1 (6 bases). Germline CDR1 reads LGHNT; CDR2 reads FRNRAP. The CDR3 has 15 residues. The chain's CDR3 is CANGPGGTSHYGYTF. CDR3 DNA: TGTGCTAATGGTCCCGGTGGGACATCCCACTATGGCTACACCTTC.

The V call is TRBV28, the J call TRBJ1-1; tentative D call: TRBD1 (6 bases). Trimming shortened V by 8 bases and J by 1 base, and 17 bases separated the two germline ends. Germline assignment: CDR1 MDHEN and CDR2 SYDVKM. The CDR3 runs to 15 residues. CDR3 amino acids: CASQGSLSRNTEAFF. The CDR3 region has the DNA TGTGCCAGCCAGGGGAGTCTGTCCCGGAACACTGAAGCTTTCTTT.

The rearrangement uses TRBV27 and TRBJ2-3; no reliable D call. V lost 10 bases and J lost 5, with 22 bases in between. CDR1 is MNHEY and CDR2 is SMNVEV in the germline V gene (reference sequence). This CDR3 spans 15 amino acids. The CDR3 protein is CATTALSPGGDTQYF. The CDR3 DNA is TGTGCCACCACTGCGCTTTCCCCCGGCGGAGATACGCAGTATTTT.

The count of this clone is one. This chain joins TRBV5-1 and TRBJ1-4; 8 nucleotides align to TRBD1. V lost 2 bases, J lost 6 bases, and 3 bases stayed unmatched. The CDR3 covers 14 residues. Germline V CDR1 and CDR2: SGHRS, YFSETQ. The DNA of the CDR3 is TGCGCCAGCAGCTTAAAACAGGGGGATGAAAAACTGTTTTTT. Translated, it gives CASSLKQGDEKLFF.

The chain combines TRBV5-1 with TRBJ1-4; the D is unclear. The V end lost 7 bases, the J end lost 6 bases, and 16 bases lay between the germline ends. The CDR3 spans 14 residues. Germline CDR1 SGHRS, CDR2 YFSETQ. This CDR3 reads CASRPDEEDEKLFF. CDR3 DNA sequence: TGCGCCAGCCGACCGGACGAAGAGGATGAAAAACTGTTTTTT.

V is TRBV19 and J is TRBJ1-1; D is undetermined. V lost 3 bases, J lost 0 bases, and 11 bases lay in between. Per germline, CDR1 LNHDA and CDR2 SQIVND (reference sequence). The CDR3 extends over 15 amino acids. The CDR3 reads CASSMGSQMNTEAFF. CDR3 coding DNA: TGTGCCAGTAGTATGGGCAGCCAAATGAACACTGAAGCTTTCTTT.